This T cell receptor (beta chain) was documented in a study of human versus mouse CDR3 diversity and MHC coevolution. Overall study: Reported immunoSEQ sensitivity was one in 200,000 T cells, with reduced amplification bias. Study-wide results and limits: Humans had the largest estimated TCR beta repertoire, 1.5 million to 2 million clonotypes.

Naive CD4 T cells, CD45RO-negative and CD62L-positive, were flow-sorted from PBMCs. Profiled with immunoSEQ multiplex PCR; TCRdb holds only in-frame clones, not every one. The repertoire includes 75,000 to 90,000 clones, around 93% of them detected once, and around 1.5% sits in the top ten. Of note for this clone: No antigen is known for it.

CDR1 and CDR2 from the germline V gene are MNHEY and SVGAGI. This CDR3 has 15 amino acids. Trimming took 0 bases from V and 0 from J; bases not matched to a gene: 2. Sequencing was performed on naive CD4+ T cells from blood. Subset noted: CD45RO-negative CD62L-positive naive CD4 T cells. This TCR came from a person aged 25 to 75 in good health. V gene TRBV6-5 combines with J gene TRBJ2-7; TRBD1 agrees at 7 bases. The CDR3: CASSYSTGLSYEQYF. CDR3 DNA: TGTGCCAGCAGTTACTCGACAGGGCTCTCCTACGAGCAGTACTTC.